The 27 T cell receptor beta chains reported below all come from one sample, sequenced in a study of Tregs in tolerant kidney transplant recipients. Produced via immunoSEQ multiplex PCR; TCRdb's table is partial and in-frame only. In the table there are tens of thousands of clones, 85% to 95% of which are singletons. This sample comprised Tregs from blood, obtained before the transplant. The receptors stem from a human donor who received a combined kidney and bone marrow transplant.

J is TRBJ2-1 and V is TRBV19; a weak D match, TRBD1 (5 bases). The V end was cut by 3 bases, the J end by 8 bases, with 17 bases between. Germline V gene lookup returns CDR1 LNHDA and CDR2 SQIVND (reference sequence). The CDR3 is 15 amino acids. The CDR3 reads CASSIPLRQGHEQFF. The CDR3, as DNA: TGTGCCAGTAGTATTCCCCTGCGCCAGGGCCATGAGCAGTTCTTC.

The chain recombines TRBV19 with TRBJ2-3; 8 bases are shared with TRBD2. J was trimmed by 1 base and V by 3 bases; bases with no gene match: 0. CDR3 size: 14 residues. Per germline, CDR1 LNHDA and CDR2 SQIVND (reference sequence). CDR3 amino acids: CASSMTSGTDTQYF. The CDR3 DNA is TGTGCCAGTAGTATGACTAGCGGCACAGATACGCAGTATTTT.

This clone was detected once. The chain links TRBV18 to TRBJ2-1; unclear D gene. The CDR3 has 16 amino acids. In germline, CDR1 is KGHSH, CDR2 LQKENI. The germline V and J ends were trimmed by 2 bases and 5 bases, with 16 bases remaining between them. This chain's CDR3 is CASSPTTPDFNNEQFF. The DNA for the CDR3 is TGTGCCAGCTCACCAACGACACCGGATTTTAACAATGAGCAGTTCTTC.

The chain is built from TRBV28 and TRBJ1-3, with TRBD1 matching over 8 bases. Trimming removed 5 bases from V and 4 bases from J; junction bases left unmatched: 10. Germline V gene data show CDR1 as MDHEN and CDR2 as SYDVKM. This CDR3 has 16 amino acids. DNA for the CDR3: TGTGCCAGCAGTCCCCGCGGCAGGGGGCAAGGAAACACCATATATTTT. It yields the protein CASSPRGRGQGNTIYF.

The CDR3 region is CASSDTAATYEQYF. The CDR3 DNA is TGTGCCAGTAGTGATACGGCCGCGACGTACGAGCAGTACTTC. This chain joins TRBV19 and TRBJ2-7; no clear D gene. Germline V gene lookup returns CDR1 LNHDA and CDR2 SQIVND (reference sequence). The CDR3 consists of 14 residues. The V and J ends lost 5 bases and 4 bases respectively, with 15 bases between them.

This chain links TRBV30 with TRBJ2-1; TRBD2 matches at 8 bases. The CDR3 is 13 residues long. After removal of 5 bases from V and 6 bases from J, the junction contained 6 bases not matched to a gene. The germline V gene encodes CDR1 GTSNPN and CDR2 SVGIG (reference sequence). The CDR3 DNA sequence: TGTGCCTGGGATACAGGGACTAGCAATGAGCAGTTCTTC. The encoded protein is CAWDTGTSNEQFF. Supplemented by reference TRBV30 and TRBJ2-1, the full variable domain reads SQTIHQWPATLVQPVGSPLSLECTVEGTSNPNLYWYRQAAGRGLQLLFYSVGIGQISSEVPQNLSASRPQDRQFILSSKKLLLSDSGFYLCAWDTGTSNEQFFGPGTRLTVL.

The J gene is TRBJ2-6, the V gene TRBV10-3; D might be TRBD2 (5 bases). CDR1 and CDR2 (germline): ENHRY, SYGVKD. This CDR3 has 14 residues. Trimming took off 8 bases at V and 0 bases at J, with 8 bases between the two ends. The CDR3, as DNA: TGTGCCATCCTGGGAGTCTCTGGGGCCAACGTCCTGACTTTC. This codes for CAILGVSGANVLTF.

This chain links TRBV19 with TRBJ2-7, with TRBD2 as a possible D gene (8 bases). V lost 4 bases and J lost 8, with 15 bases in between. Germline V gene data show CDR1 as LNHDA and CDR2 as SQIVND (reference sequence). CDR3 length: 13 residues. For the CDR3, the DNA is TGTGCCAGTAGTACCCGGGAGGGGGCCCAGCAGTACTTC. It encodes CASSTREGAQQYF.

The chain carries TRBV19 and TRBJ1-3; TRBD1 agrees at 8 bases. Trimming at V came to 6 bases and at J to 0 bases, leaving 4 bases not matched to a gene. The CDR3 sequence is 15 residues long. CDR1 is LNHDA, CDR2 SQIVND, per germline (reference sequence). The DNA of the CDR3 is TGTGCCAGTAGCATTGACAGGGGCTCTGGAAACACCATATATTTT. Residues: CASSIDRGSGNTIYF.

The chain couples TRBV10-3 to TRBJ2-5; D is unclear. V was pared by 6 bases and J by 3 bases, with 11 bases between. CDR1 and CDR2 (germline): ENHRY, SYGVKD. The CDR3 is 13 residues long. CDR3 nucleotide sequence: TGTGCCATCAGCCCTCAGGTGGAAGAGACCCAGTACTTC. Translated: CAISPQVEETQYF.

V is TRBV10-3 and J is TRBJ2-5, with 8 nucleotides matching TRBD2. J gave up 5 bases and V 0 bases, and 8 bases lay outside the gene matches. The CDR3 totals 16 residues. Germline CDR1 is ENHRY and CDR2 is SYGVKD. As DNA, the CDR3 is TGTGCCATCAGTGAGTCGACAGGACTAGCAGACGAGACCCAGTACTTC. It specifies CAISESTGLADETQYF.

Note on this clone: At the DNA level, this CDR3 is encoded by other sequences in the same sample as well. This chain joins TRBV6-5 and TRBJ1-3, with a possible D match to TRBD1 (6 bases). The CDR3 totals 15 residues. CDR1 MNHEY and CDR2 SVGAGI come from the germline V gene. Between the trimmed V and J ends, which lost 0 bases and 4 bases, there was a span of 10 bases. The CDR3 sequence: CASSYSGGAGNTIYF. The CDR3 DNA is TGTGCCAGCAGTTACTCGGGGGGCGCAGGAAACACCATATATTTT.

The chain joins TRBV29-1 to TRBJ2-5; D remains ambiguous. V lost 2 bases and J lost 5, with 3 bases in between. The CDR3 extends over 10 amino acids. Germline assignment: CDR1 SQVTM and CDR2 ANQGSEA. The CDR3 is CSVEQETQYF. The CDR3 bases are TGCAGCGTTGAACAGGAGACCCAGTACTTC.

The V and J genes are TRBV15 and TRBJ1-3; D not certain. V was clipped by 1 base and J by 4 bases, with 8 bases between them. CDR1 LNHNV and CDR2 YYDKDF come from the germline V gene (reference sequence). The CDR3 consists of 14 residues. The CDR3 DNA is TGTGCCACCAGCAGAGGAGGGAACGGAAACACCATATATTTT. Amino acids: CATSRGGNGNTIYF.

This chain's CDR3 is CASSLVPGLNTGELFF. In nucleotides, the CDR3 is TGTGCCAGCAGCTTAGTTCCAGGATTGAACACCGGGGAGCTGTTTTTT. This chain uses TRBV7-2 with TRBJ2-2; D is unclear. V lost 1 base to trimming and J lost 1 base, with 10 bases between them. Germline CDR1 reads SGHTA; CDR2 reads FQGNSA. The CDR3 runs 16 residues.

J is TRBJ1-1 and V is TRBV11-2, with D possibly matching TRBD1 (5 bases). Germline CDR1 and CDR2: SGHAT and FQNNGV. V shed 0 bases and J shed 4 bases, with 9 bases lying between them. The CDR3 contains 14 residues. The CDR3 DNA sequence: TGTGCCAGCAGCTTAGAAGGGGCGGGCACTGAAGCTTTCTTT. Translation gives CASSLEGAGTEAFF.

The rearrangement uses TRBV10-3 and TRBJ2-1; 8 nucleotides line up with TRBD2. V shed 8 bases and J 5 bases; nucleotides not matched to a gene: 11. CDR3 length equals 15 residues. In germline, CDR1 is ENHRY, CDR2 SYGVKD. CDR3 sequence: CAIGTAGRAHNEQFF. CDR3 in DNA: TGTGCCATCGGGACGGCCGGGAGGGCCCACAATGAGCAGTTCTTC.

The chain uses TRBV7-9 and TRBJ2-1, with 8 bases lining up with TRBD2. V shed 5 bases and J 9 bases; nucleotides not matched to a gene: 15. The germline V gene has CDR1 SEHNR and CDR2 FQNEAQ (reference sequence). CDR3 length equals 16 residues. The CDR3 sequence: CASSLSNIPRGGEQFF. The CDR3 region has the DNA TGTGCCAGCAGCCTTAGTAATATCCCACGGGGGGGTGAGCAGTTCTTC. The complete variable domain, with remaining parts taken from reference TRBV7-9 and TRBJ2-1, reads DTGVSQNPRHKITKRGQNVTFRCDPISEHNRLYWYRQTLGQGPEFLTYFQNEAQLEKSRLLSDRFSAERPKGSFSTLEIQRTEQGDSAMYLCASSLSNIPRGGEQFFGPGTRLTVL.

This chain links TRBV19 with TRBJ1-6; no firm D call. Deletions cut 8 bases from V and 6 bases from J, with 14 bases between. This CDR3 spans 14 amino acids. CDR1 is LNHDA, CDR2 SQIVND, per germline (reference sequence). In DNA, the CDR3 is TGTGCCAGTGGATCGGAGACGGTTAATTCACCCCTCCACTTT. This codes for CASGSETVNSPLHF.

This rearrangement joins TRBV5-1 to TRBJ2-5; TRBD1 agrees at 9 bases. With 4 bases clipped from V and 3 bases from J, the junction kept 7 bases outside the gene matches. The germline gives CDR1 SGHRS, CDR2 YFSETQ. This CDR3 comprises 15 residues. The CDR3 nucleotides are TGCGCCAGCAGCGCGGGGGACAGGGTTGAAGAGACCCAGTACTTC. Translation gives CASSAGDRVEETQYF.

The gene calls are TRBV5-1 and TRBJ1-2; D is ambiguous. The CDR3 sequence is 16 residues long. The V end was cut by 0 bases, the J end by 0 bases, with 12 bases between. Per the germline V gene, CDR1 is SGHRS and CDR2 is YFSETQ. DNA for the CDR3: TGCGCCAGCAGCTTGGGGGTGCAACCTACTAACTATGGCTACACCTTC. Translation gives CASSLGVQPTNYGYTF. Combining the CDR3 with reference TRBV5-1 and TRBJ1-2 gives the whole variable domain KAGVTQTPRYLIKTRGQQVTLSCSPISGHRSVSWYQQTPGQGLQFLFEYFSETQRNKGNFPGRFSGRQFSNSRSEMNVSTLELGDSALYLCASSLGVQPTNYGYTFGSGTRLTVV.

CDR3 sequence reads: CASRRQEGTEQYF. The CDR3, as DNA: TGTGCCAGCAGAAGACAGGAAGGGACCGAGCAGTACTTC. The chain links TRBV2 to TRBJ2-7; D perhaps matches TRBD1 (6 bases). The CDR3 spans 13 residues. Trimming stripped 6 bases from V and 6 bases from J, with 15 bases between. Looked up from germline, CDR1 is SNHLY and CDR2 is FYNNEI.

This clone was counted once. The CDR3 DNA is TGCGCCAGCAGCCCCACTAGTAGGTACGAGCAGTACTTC. This codes for CASSPTSRYEQYF. This chain joins TRBV4-3 and TRBJ2-7; weak D call: TRBD2 (5 bases). The length of the CDR3 is 13 residues. V was pared by 4 bases and J by 4 bases, with 11 bases between. CDR1 and CDR2 (germline): LGHNA, YSLEER.

This chain uses TRBV29-1 with TRBJ2-4; D unclear. V was trimmed by 4 bases and J by 3 bases, leaving 10 bases between them. The CDR3 runs 13 residues. Germline CDR1 SQVTM, CDR2 ANQGSEA. CDR3 nucleotides: TGCAGCGTTGTCCAGGACGGCAAAAACATTCAGTACTTC. As protein: CSVVQDGKNIQYF. Complete variable domain (other parts from reference TRBV29-1 and TRBJ2-4): SAVISQKPSRDICQRGTSLTIQCQVDSQVTMMFWYRQQPGQSLTLIATANQGSEATYESGFVIDKFPISRPNLTFSTLTVSNMSPEDSSIYLCSVVQDGKNIQYFGAGTRLSVL.

The V call is TRBV30, the J call TRBJ1-3; D uncertain. Deletions cut 7 bases from V and 0 bases from J, with 7 bases between. The CDR3 consists of 12 residues. Germline loops: CDR1 GTSNPN, CDR2 SVGIG (reference sequence). CDR3 residues: CASMSSGNTIYF. The CDR3 coding sequence is TGTGCCTCAATGTCCTCTGGAAACACCATATATTTT.

Remarks on this clone: The junction departs from the called germline gene at one end, perhaps through a read error. The chain couples TRBV27 to TRBJ2-7; D gene unclear. CDR3 length equals 12 residues. The germline gives CDR1 MNHEY, CDR2 SMNVEV (reference sequence). CDR3 in amino acids: CASSLSAWAYHF. DNA for the CDR3: TGTGCCAGCAGTTTATCTGCATGGGCCTATCATTTC.

The chain couples TRBV2 to TRBJ2-1; tentatively, D is TRBD2 (6 bases). There are 15 residues in the CDR3. CDR1 SNHLY and CDR2 FYNNEI come from the germline V gene. V was clipped by 3 bases and J by 8 bases, with 17 bases between them. The DNA for the CDR3 is TGTGCCAGCAGTGAGGACTATATACAAGTCGATGAGCAGTTCTTC. It specifies CASSEDYIQVDEQFF.